These 30 T cell receptor beta chains share one sample of origin, sequenced in a study of shared clonotypes between healthy human individuals. Sequencing was performed with immunoSEQ multiplex PCR; in TCRdb, only in-frame clones are kept and a portion is missing. Among 2 million to 3 million clones, 93% were seen once, and the ten largest hold roughly 0.39%. Sequencing was performed on naive CD4+ T cells from PBMCs. The subset was: CD45RA+ positively selected. These receptors originate from a man between 18 and 29 years old in good health. Some clones in this sample may be carry-over from other donors' samples.

This chain uses TRBV7-9 with TRBJ2-3; D remains ambiguous. The length of the CDR3 is 16 residues. V lost 1 base and J 2 bases, leaving 13 bases between the germline ends. The germline V gene has CDR1 SEHNR and CDR2 FQNEAQ (reference sequence). CDR3 residues: CASSLVSITLTDTQYF. The CDR3 DNA reads as TGTGCCAGCAGCTTAGTATCGATAACGCTCACAGATACGCAGTATTTT.

The rearrangement joins TRBV5-5 to TRBJ2-7; D gene uncertain. V was cut by 4 bases and J by 6 bases, with 17 bases left in between. Germline loops: CDR1 SGHKS, CDR2 YYEKEE (reference sequence). This CDR3 is built from 14 residues. DNA of the CDR3: TGTGCCAGCAGCCTGAACACTGGACCTCCCGAGCAGTACTTC. It yields the protein CASSLNTGPPEQYF.

This chain joins TRBV5-1 and TRBJ2-6; D possibly corresponds to TRBD2 (7 bases). Deletions cut 1 base from V and 2 bases from J, with 10 bases between. The CDR3 totals 16 residues. Per germline, CDR1 SGHRS and CDR2 YFSETQ. The CDR3 DNA reads as TGCGCCAGCAGCTTGTCGGGGGGCGCTGGGGCCAACGTCCTGACTTTC. As protein: CASSLSGGAGANVLTF.

The V and J genes are TRBV19 and TRBJ1-2; no reliable D call. Deletions cut 6 bases from V and 1 base from J, with 9 bases between. This CDR3 has 13 amino acids. Germline CDR1 and CDR2: LNHDA and SQIVND (reference sequence). The CDR3: CASRTTVNYGYTF. CDR3 DNA sequence: TGTGCCAGTAGGACTACAGTTAACTATGGCTACACCTTC.

The genes are TRBV19 and TRBJ2-3; 10 bases align to TRBD1. Trimming cost V 6 bases and J 4 bases; bases outside gene matches: 1. The CDR3 spans 13 residues. The germline V gene has CDR1 LNHDA and CDR2 SQIVND (reference sequence). The CDR3 loop is CASRDRGADTQYF. DNA for the CDR3: TGTGCCAGTAGGGACAGGGGGGCAGATACGCAGTATTTT.

The chain recombines TRBV2 with TRBJ2-6; D remains unclear. Germline CDR1 reads SNHLY; CDR2 reads FYNNEI. Trimming pared 2 bases from V and 2 bases from J, leaving 7 bases between. The length of the CDR3 is 15 residues. CDR3 in amino acids: CASSERRTGANVLTF. CDR3 bases: TGTGCCAGCAGTGAAAGGAGAACTGGGGCCAACGTCCTGACTTTC. Using reference TRBV2 and TRBJ2-6 for the parts outside the CDR3, the full variable domain is EPEVTQTPSHQVTQMGQEVILRCVPISNHLYFYWYRQILGQKVEFLVSFYNNEISEKSEIFDDQFSVERPDGSNFTLKIRSTKLEDSAMYFCASSERRTGANVLTFGAGSRLTVL.

The chain links TRBV7-2 to TRBJ1-4; the D gene is possibly TRBD1 (5 bases). The germline CDR1 and CDR2 sequences are SGHTA and FQGNSA. Trimming removed 3 bases from V and 4 bases from J, with 15 bases in between. The CDR3 sequence is 16 residues long. In DNA form, the CDR3 reads TGTGCCAGCAGCTTGCCGGGGCGTGGAAGTAATGAAAAACTGTTTTTT. Protein product: CASSLPGRGSNEKLFF. Looking up the rest from reference TRBV7-2 and TRBJ1-4 gives the full variable domain: GAGVSQSPSNKVTEKGKDVELRCDPISGHTALYWYRQSLGQGLEFLIYFQGNSAPDKSGLPSDRFSAERTGGSVSTLTIQRTQQEDSAVYLCASSLPGRGSNEKLFFGSGTQLSVL.

The chain has TRBV4-2 and TRBJ2-1; 7 positions agree with TRBD2. V trimming: 4 bases; J trimming: 9 bases; junction bases outside the gene matches: 12. The CDR3 spans 15 residues. Germline loops: CDR1 LGHNA, CDR2 YNFKEQ. CDR3 in DNA: TGTGCCAGCAGCCCAGGACTAGTGGGAGGCGGTGAGCAGTTCTTC. It codes for CASSPGLVGGGEQFF.

This chain connects TRBV2 to TRBJ1-2; D is ambiguous. Trimming took off 4 bases at V and 6 bases at J, with 9 bases between the two ends. The germline CDR1 and CDR2 sequences are SNHLY and FYNNEI. This CDR3 contains 12 residues. CDR3 sequence reads: CASSAHSHGYTF. CDR3 in DNA: TGTGCCAGCAGTGCGCACAGCCATGGCTACACCTTC.

The gene calls are TRBV18 and TRBJ2-6; possibly TRBD2 for D (5 bases). The germline V gene has CDR1 KGHSH and CDR2 LQKENI. V was trimmed by 5 bases and J by 5 bases, leaving 22 bases between them. The CDR3 is 18 amino acids. The CDR3 spells CASSGTTDLQSRANVLTF. Here the CDR3 DNA reads TGTGCCAGCTCAGGTACTACGGACTTACAAAGTCGGGCCAACGTCCTGACTTTC.

The chain links TRBV7-3 to TRBJ2-1; D is perhaps TRBD1 or TRBD2 (5 bases each). This CDR3 contains 16 residues. Germline assignment: CDR1 SGHTA and CDR2 FQGTGA. V was trimmed by 3 bases and J by 5 bases, leaving 17 bases between them. In nucleotides, the CDR3 is TGTGCCAGCAGCTTCCACCCGGTGAGAGGGGACAATGAGCAGTTCTTC. Residues: CASSFHPVRGDNEQFF.

This sequence joins TRBV18 and TRBJ1-1; 7 bases agree with TRBD1. In germline, CDR1 is KGHSH, CDR2 LQKENI. Trimming cost V 2 bases and J 4 bases; bases outside gene matches: 10. This CDR3 spans 16 amino acids. In nucleotides, the CDR3 is TGTGCCAGCTCACCAGACCAGGGGGGCGTGGGCACTGAAGCTTTCTTT. Its translation is CASSPDQGGVGTEAFF.

The CDR3 sequence: CASSLWGQGDGRFKTDTQYF. In DNA form, the CDR3 reads TGTGCCAGCAGTTTATGGGGACAGGGGGACGGGAGGTTCAAGACAGATACGCAGTATTTT. The gene calls are TRBV28 and TRBJ2-3; TRBD1 agrees at 11 bases. Germline values: CDR1 MDHEN, CDR2 SYDVKM. This CDR3 region has 20 residues. Losses at the gene ends were 0 bases for V and 3 bases for J; bases not matched to a gene: 14.

V usage is TRBV11-2 and J usage is TRBJ2-1; 8 bases line up with TRBD1. CDR1 is SGHAT and CDR2 is FQNNGV in the germline V gene. There are 15 residues in the CDR3. V was clipped by 1 base and J by 4 bases; unmatched bases: 3. DNA of the CDR3: TGTGCCAGCAGCTTAGGGGGACAGGCATACAATGAGCAGTTCTTC. As protein: CASSLGGQAYNEQFF.

This chain links TRBV2 with TRBJ1-2; D uncertain. The CDR3 consists of 16 residues. CDR1 and CDR2 from the germline V gene are SNHLY and FYNNEI. Between the trimmed V and J ends, which lost 7 bases and 8 bases, there was a span of 26 bases. The CDR3 coding sequence is TGTGCCAGCAAGTTCAACCTGATGACCGGGAACGAGGGCTACACCTTC. As protein: CASKFNLMTGNEGYTF.

The rearrangement uses TRBV6-5 and TRBJ2-2; 11 bases are shared with TRBD2. From germline, CDR1 is MNHEY and CDR2 SVGAGI. This CDR3 has 15 residues. J gave up 5 bases and V 4 bases, and 3 bases lay outside the gene matches. This CDR3 reads CASSSTSGRTGELFF. CDR3 bases: TGTGCCAGCAGTTCTACTAGCGGGAGAACCGGGGAGCTGTTTTTT.

The chain is built from TRBV6-5 and TRBJ1-2, with TRBD1 matching 12 bases. Germline CDR1 MNHEY, CDR2 SVGAGI. The CDR3 is 14 residues long. V gave up 7 bases and J gave up 5 bases; unmatched junction bases: 5. This CDR3 is CASKWDRGRYGYTF. The CDR3 coding sequence is TGTGCCAGCAAATGGGACAGGGGGCGGTATGGCTACACCTTC.

This clone came up once. The chain carries TRBV27 and TRBJ1-1; no clear D gene. The CDR3 extends over 15 amino acids. Deletions cut 1 base from V and 3 bases from J, with 12 bases between. Germline V gene data show CDR1 as MNHEY and CDR2 as SMNVEV (reference sequence). CDR3 nucleotides: TGTGCCAGCAGTTTATTGTCGGATGCCGACACTGAAGCTTTCTTT. This gives the protein CASSLLSDADTEAFF.

The CDR3 bases are TGCGCCAGCAGCCAAGGGGGTTCCTATGGAGAGACCCAGTACTTC. It specifies CASSQGGSYGETQYF. The chain employs TRBV4-1 and TRBJ2-5; D not resolved. CDR1 is MGHRA, CDR2 YSYEKL, per germline. There are 15 residues in the CDR3. Trimming pared 1 base from V and 4 bases from J, leaving 13 bases between.

The CDR3 sequence: CASSPPTGYRGTNEQFF. The CDR3 DNA reads TGTGCCAGCTCACCCCCAACGGGATATAGGGGGACGAATGAGCAGTTCTTC. J is TRBJ2-1 and V is TRBV18, with D maybe TRBD1 (6 bases). V shed 3 bases and J shed 7 bases, with 22 bases lying between them. Germline values: CDR1 KGHSH, CDR2 LQKENI. This CDR3 comprises 17 residues.

The V and J genes are TRBV5-1 and TRBJ2-2, with 15 bases matching TRBD2. Germline-derived CDR1 and CDR2 are SGHRS and YFSETQ. After removal of 4 bases from V and 7 bases from J, the junction contained 5 bases not matched to a gene. CDR3 length equals 16 residues. This CDR3 reads CASSGGLAGGIGELFF. In nucleotides, the CDR3 is TGCGCCAGCAGCGGGGGACTAGCGGGAGGTATCGGGGAGCTGTTTTTT.

V and J are TRBV19 and TRBJ2-1, with 7 bases aligning to TRBD2. Germline CDR1 reads LNHDA; CDR2 reads SQIVND (reference sequence). This CDR3 has 15 amino acids. The J segment lost 4 bases and the V segment lost 9 bases, leaving 12 bases of the junction unmatched. This CDR3 is CASRTLAREYNEQFF. CDR3 sequence (DNA): TGTGCCAGCCGAACCCTAGCGCGGGAGTACAATGAGCAGTTCTTC. Based on the CDR3 plus reference TRBV19 and TRBJ2-1, the full variable domain is DGGITQSPKYLFRKEGQNVTLSCEQNLNHDAMYWYRQDPGQGLRLIYYSQIVNDFQKGDIAEGYSVSREKKESFPLTVTSAQKNPTAFYLCASRTLAREYNEQFFGPGTRLTVL.

This chain joins TRBV27 and TRBJ2-1; D ambiguous. CDR1 is MNHEY and CDR2 is SMNVEV in the germline V gene (reference sequence). V lost 3 bases and J 9 bases, leaving 6 bases between the germline ends. CDR3 size: 11 residues. The CDR3 nucleotides are TGTGCCAGCAGTTTTCTCGGTGAGCAGTTCTTC. This sequence encodes CASSFLGEQFF.

This clone has just one count. V is TRBV5-1 and J is TRBJ2-3, with TRBD1 matching 9 bases. The junction had 5 bases not matched to a gene; V was cut back by 1 base and J by 5 bases. The CDR3 totals 15 residues. CDR1 is SGHRS and CDR2 is YFSETQ in the germline V gene. This chain's CDR3 is CASSLRTGEQDTQYF. In DNA form, the CDR3 reads TGCGCCAGCAGCTTGCGGACAGGGGAACAAGATACGCAGTATTTT.

A single count supports this clone. V usage is TRBV7-2 and J usage is TRBJ2-7; D perhaps matches TRBD1 (6 bases). CDR3 length: 17 amino acids. V lost 3 bases to trimming and J lost 0 bases, with 18 bases between them. From germline, CDR1 is SGHTA and CDR2 FQGNSA. The CDR3 protein is CASSFGTSPPISYEQYF. CDR3 DNA: TGTGCCAGCAGCTTCGGGACATCCCCCCCAATCTCCTACGAGCAGTACTTC.

Concerning this clone: Other DNA sequences in the same sample also yield this CDR3. The chain is built from TRBV5-1 and TRBJ2-7; 11 positions agree with TRBD1. CDR1 and CDR2 (germline): SGHRS, YFSETQ. The CDR3 runs 15 residues. Trimming removed 4 bases from V and 0 bases from J; junction bases left unmatched: 3. The CDR3 sequence: CASSVGTGGSYEQYF. The CDR3 DNA reads TGCGCCAGCAGCGTTGGGACAGGGGGCTCCTACGAGCAGTACTTC.

This clone was counted a few times. The chain couples TRBV11-2 to TRBJ1-1; D remains ambiguous. This CDR3 has 16 amino acids. Trimming took 5 bases from V and 8 from J, leaving 24 bases between them. Per germline, CDR1 SGHAT and CDR2 FQNNGV. The CDR3 loop reads CASSPGLAGRKVEAFF. The CDR3 DNA reads TGTGCCAGCAGCCCGGGCCTCGCGGGGAGGAAGGTAGAAGCTTTCTTT.

Concerning this clone: Additional DNA sequences in this sample encode the identical CDR3. This chain joins TRBV5-1 and TRBJ2-5; 9 nucleotides agree with TRBD2. The CDR3 spans 15 residues. The ends lost 4 bases at V and 2 bases at J; junction bases unmatched: 6. Germline CDR1 reads SGHRS; CDR2 reads YFSETQ. The DNA for the CDR3 is TGCGCCAGCAGCCCGGGACTAGCAGATCAAGAGACCCAGTACTTC. Protein product: CASSPGLADQETQYF. Complete variable domain (other parts from reference TRBV5-1 and TRBJ2-5): KAGVTQTPRYLIKTRGQQVTLSCSPISGHRSVSWYQQTPGQGLQFLFEYFSETQRNKGNFPGRFSGRQFSNSRSEMNVSTLELGDSALYLCASSPGLADQETQYFGPGTRLLVL.

CDR3 nucleotides: TGCGCCAGCAGCTTGGACGGGGGGCTGGGGCAAGAGACCCAGTACTTC. Translated: CASSLDGGLGQETQYF. The V gene is TRBV5-1, the J gene TRBJ2-5; D might be TRBD2 (7 bases). The CDR3 sequence is 16 residues long. In germline, CDR1 is SGHRS, CDR2 YFSETQ. V shed 0 bases and J shed 2 bases, with 14 bases lying between them.

The chain combines TRBV28 with TRBJ1-1, with D perhaps matching TRBD1 (5 bases). CDR1 and CDR2 (germline): MDHEN, SYDVKM. V was trimmed by 5 bases and J by 4 bases, leaving 14 bases between them. The length of the CDR3 is 14 residues. The CDR3 here is CASSARWGGTEAFF. DNA for the CDR3: TGTGCCAGCAGTGCCCGTTGGGGGGGCACTGAAGCTTTCTTT. Full variable domain (remainder filled in from reference TRBV28 and TRBJ1-1): DVKVTQSSRYLVKRTGEKVFLECVQDMDHENMFWYRQDPGLGLRLIYFSYDVKMKEKGDIPEGYSVSREKKERFSLILESASTNQTSMYLCASSARWGGTEAFFGQGTRLTVV.